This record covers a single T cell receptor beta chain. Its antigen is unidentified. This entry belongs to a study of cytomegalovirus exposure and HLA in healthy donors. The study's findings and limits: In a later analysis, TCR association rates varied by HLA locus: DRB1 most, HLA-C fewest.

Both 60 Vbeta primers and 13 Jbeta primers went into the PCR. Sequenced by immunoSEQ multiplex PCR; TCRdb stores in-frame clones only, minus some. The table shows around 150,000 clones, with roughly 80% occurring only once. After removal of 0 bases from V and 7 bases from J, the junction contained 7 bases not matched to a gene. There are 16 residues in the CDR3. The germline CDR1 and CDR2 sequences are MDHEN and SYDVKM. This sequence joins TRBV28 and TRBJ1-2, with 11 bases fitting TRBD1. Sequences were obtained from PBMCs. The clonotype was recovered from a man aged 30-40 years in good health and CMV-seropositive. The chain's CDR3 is CASSLWGTGGRRGYTF. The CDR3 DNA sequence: TGTGCCAGCAGTTTATGGGGGACAGGGGGACGGCGTGGCTACACCTTC.